What follows are 27 T cell receptor beta chains derived from one specimen sequenced in a study of blood T cell repertoires in COVID-19. Using immunoSEQ multiplex PCR, the repertoire was profiled, and TCRdb retains in-frame clones only, with some absent. The profile shows roughly 70,000 clones, around 75% of them singletons. The sample consisted of peripheral blood. Receptor source: a man between 65 and 85 years old with acute or convalescent COVID-19.

The chain couples TRBV3-1 (or the pseudogene TRBV3-2) to TRBJ2-2; 9 nucleotides align to TRBD2. Germline CDR1 reads LGHDT; CDR2 reads YNNKEL (reference sequence). Trimming cost V 5 bases and J 7 bases; bases outside gene matches: 5. The CDR3 totals 14 residues. CDR3 DNA: TGTGCCAGCAGCTGGGGACTAGCTGGCGGGGAGCTGTTTTTT. This gives the protein CASSWGLAGGELFF.

The genes are TRBV6-5 and TRBJ2-7, with D uncertain. Germline CDR1 MNHEY, CDR2 SVGAGI. Trimming pared 6 bases from V and 2 bases from J, leaving 11 bases between. The CDR3 is 13 amino acids. As DNA, the CDR3 is TGTGCCAGCAGGAGCCTCACCACCTACGAGCAGTACTTC. Its translation: CASRSLTTYEQYF.

The CDR3 is CASGSTGVYEQYF. In nucleotides, the CDR3 is TGTGCCAGCGGCAGCACAGGGGTCTACGAGCAGTACTTC. The V gene is TRBV28, the J gene TRBJ2-7; TRBD1 agrees at 7 bases. The CDR3 contains 13 residues. V was pared by 8 bases and J by 3 bases, with 7 bases of the junction left unmatched. Germline V CDR1 and CDR2: MDHEN, SYDVKM.

V and J are TRBV18 and TRBJ2-1, with 13 bases fitting TRBD2. J lost 7 bases, V lost 8 bases, and 8 bases had no gene match. The CDR3 length is 15 residues. Looked up from germline, CDR1 is KGHSH and CDR2 is LQKENI. The CDR3 spells CASTLQLAGGNEQFF. CDR3 in DNA: TGTGCCAGCACCCTCCAACTAGCGGGAGGGAATGAGCAGTTCTTC. The full variable domain, with the rest looked up from reference TRBV18 and TRBJ2-1, is NAGVMQNPRHLVRRRGQEARLRCSPMKGHSHVYWYRQLPEEGLKFMVYLQKENIIDESGMPKERFSAEFPKEGPSILRIQQVVRGDSAAYFCASTLQLAGGNEQFFGPGTRLTVL.

The chain couples TRBV5-1 to TRBJ2-3; D gene uncertain. The CDR3 has 14 amino acids. Germline V lookup: CDR1 SGHRS, CDR2 YFSETQ. V was pared by 3 bases and J by 2 bases, with 10 bases between. CDR3 DNA sequence: TGCGCCAGCAGCTCGTACAGATACACAGATACGCAGTATTTT. Its protein product is CASSSYRYTDTQYF.

The chain combines TRBV15 with TRBJ2-1, with TRBD2 as a possible D gene (6 bases). Trimming stripped 1 base from V and 7 bases from J, with 11 bases between. Germline V gene sequence: CDR1 LNHNV, CDR2 YYDKDF (reference sequence). This CDR3 region has 14 residues. This chain's CDR3 is CATSRVGGMNEQFF. DNA for the CDR3: TGTGCCACCAGCAGAGTGGGGGGAATGAATGAGCAGTTCTTC.

This clone has only a few counts. V and J are TRBV9 and TRBJ2-7, with D maybe TRBD2 (7 bases). The length of the CDR3 is 14 residues. CDR1 is SGDLS and CDR2 is YYNGEE in the germline V gene. Trimming took off 4 bases at V and 5 bases at J, with 16 bases between the two ends. The CDR3 reads CASSSPGGADEQYF. Written as DNA, the CDR3 is TGTGCCAGCAGCTCCCCGGGGGGCGCGGACGAGCAGTACTTC.

V gene TRBV7-9 combines with J gene TRBJ1-1; D perhaps matches TRBD1 (5 bases). The CDR3 spans 14 residues. The V gene lost 1 base and the J gene lost 1 base, with 7 bases spanning the gap. CDR1 and CDR2 from the germline V gene are SEHNR and FQNEAQ (reference sequence). CDR3 nucleotides: TGTGCCAGCAGCTTAGTGCAGGGGAACACTGAAGCTTTCTTT. Its protein product is CASSLVQGNTEAFF.

V and J are TRBV29-1 and TRBJ1-1, with 10 bases fitting TRBD1. This CDR3 is built from 14 residues. The J segment lost 3 bases and the V segment lost 6 bases, leaving 7 bases of the junction unmatched. In germline, CDR1 is SQVTM, CDR2 ANQGSEA. The CDR3 coding sequence is TGCAGCGTAGTCCCCGGGACAGGGGACACTGAAGCTTTCTTT. Its protein product is CSVVPGTGDTEAFF.

This clone was recorded only once. This chain connects TRBV12-3 or TRBV12-4 to TRBJ1-2, with D maybe TRBD1 (6 bases). The CDR3 totals 12 residues. V was shortened by 6 bases and J by 4 bases, with 9 bases between the two germline ends. CDR3 DNA sequence: TGTGCCAGCAGCCCGGACAGCTATGGCTACACCTTC. Protein: CASSPDSYGYTF.

This clone was observed a single time. The chain employs TRBV28 and TRBJ2-1, with 8 bases fitting TRBD2. V shed 6 bases, J shed 6 bases, and the junction held 10 bases outside the gene matches. Germline loops: CDR1 MDHEN, CDR2 SYDVKM. The CDR3 covers 15 residues. In nucleotides, the CDR3 is TGTGCCAGCAGGCCTCCTCCTACTAGCGGCAATGAGCAGTTCTTC. This translates into CASRPPPTSGNEQFF.

The rearrangement uses TRBV27 and TRBJ2-7; 9 positions match TRBD1. V gave up 7 bases and J gave up 3 bases; unmatched junction bases: 7. Germline V gives CDR1 MNHEY, CDR2 SMNVEV (reference sequence). This CDR3 region has 14 residues. CDR3: CASNSGQGFYEQYF. The CDR3 region has the DNA TGTGCCAGCAATTCTGGACAGGGGTTCTACGAGCAGTACTTC.

The sample holds one count of this clone. J is TRBJ2-1 and V is TRBV24-1; perhaps TRBD1 as D (6 bases). Germline loops: CDR1 KGHDR, CDR2 SFDVKD. The V gene lost 1 base and the J gene lost 15 bases, with 15 bases spanning the gap. This CDR3 has 13 amino acids. The CDR3 spells CATSDFIGTGMFF. DNA of the CDR3: TGTGCCACCAGTGATTTCATTGGCACAGGGATGTTCTTC.

The chain has TRBV28 and TRBJ2-5; perhaps TRBD2 as D (7 bases). The CDR3 runs to 18 residues. Germline V gene lookup returns CDR1 MDHEN and CDR2 SYDVKM. Trimming removed 8 bases at V and 3 bases at J, with 28 bases between. CDR3 sequence reads: CASVPLFAGGGWKETQYF. The CDR3 DNA follows: TGTGCCAGCGTTCCCCTATTCGCTGGCGGGGGCTGGAAAGAGACCCAGTACTTC.

This clone was seen only once. The chain couples TRBV7-6 to TRBJ2-1, with 7 bases aligning to TRBD1. The germline gives CDR1 SGHVS, CDR2 FNYEAQ. The J segment lost 2 bases and the V segment lost 2 bases, leaving 3 bases of the junction unmatched. The CDR3 length is 15 residues. The CDR3 region has the DNA TGTGCCAGCAGCTTAAGCCAGGGGGCCTACAATGAGCAGTTCTTC. Its protein product is CASSLSQGAYNEQFF. The full variable domain, in which reference TRBV7-6 and TRBJ2-1 provide the parts outside the CDR3, is GAGVSQSPRYKVTKRGQDVALRCDPISGHVSLYWYRQALGQGPEFLTYFNYEAQQDKSGLPNDRFSAERPEGSISTLTIQRTEQRDSAMYRCASSLSQGAYNEQFFGPGTRLTVL.

The chain is built from TRBV5-1 and TRBJ2-1, with 10 bases aligning to TRBD2. CDR3 length: 16 residues. The junction had 8 bases not matched to a gene; V was cut back by 1 base and J by 7 bases. Per the germline V gene, CDR1 is SGHRS and CDR2 is YFSETQ. The CDR3 spells CASSLTSGTGLNEQFF. The CDR3 nucleotides read TGCGCCAGCAGCTTGACTAGCGGGACGGGGTTAAATGAGCAGTTCTTC.

The chain uses TRBV7-2 and TRBJ2-1; a possible D gene is TRBD2 (6 bases). The CDR3 is 15 amino acids. V was cut by 5 bases and J by 4 bases, with 15 bases left in between. Germline assignment: CDR1 SGHTA and CDR2 FQGNSA. The CDR3 sequence: CASSQVAEPYNEQFF. CDR3 coding DNA: TGTGCCAGCAGCCAGGTAGCGGAACCTTACAATGAGCAGTTCTTC.

The chain links TRBV27 to TRBJ1-2; 7 nucleotides match TRBD1. The CDR3 spans 12 residues. The germline CDR1 and CDR2 sequences are MNHEY and SMNVEV (reference sequence). V lost 6 bases to trimming and J lost 3 bases; unmatched junction nucleotides: 1. The CDR3 nucleotides read TGTGCCAGCAGGCAGGGGGACTATGGCTACACCTTC. Translating gives CASRQGDYGYTF.

This clone showed up just once. The CDR3 DNA sequence: TGCAGCGTTGGGGCCTCGAGCACTGGAAACACCATATATTTT. Residues: CSVGASSTGNTIYF. V and J are TRBV29-1 and TRBJ1-3; D is ambiguous. The V end lost 4 bases, the J end lost 2 bases, and 12 bases lay between the germline ends. Per the germline V gene, CDR1 is SQVTM and CDR2 is ANQGSEA. This CDR3 region has 14 residues.

The chain recombines TRBV29-1 with TRBJ1-1, with unresolved D. CDR1 and CDR2 from the germline V gene are SQVTM and ANQGSEA. The CDR3 consists of 13 residues. Trimming stripped 4 bases from V and 4 bases from J, with 13 bases between. This CDR3 reads CSVVGDLATEAFF. CDR3 sequence (DNA): TGCAGCGTTGTCGGGGATCTTGCCACTGAAGCTTTCTTT.

This chain uses TRBV5-1 with TRBJ2-7; 7 bases are a match to TRBD1. The germline gives CDR1 SGHRS, CDR2 YFSETQ. The ends lost 4 bases at V and 0 bases at J; junction bases unmatched: 7. The CDR3 runs to 15 residues. CDR3 sequence reads: CASSRTGDSSYEQYF. Here the CDR3 DNA reads TGCGCCAGCAGCCGTACAGGGGACAGCTCCTACGAGCAGTACTTC.

The rearrangement joins TRBV29-1 to TRBJ1-1; possibly TRBD1 for D (5 bases). The ends were cut back, 5 bases at V and 1 base at J, with 8 bases in the middle. This CDR3 has 12 amino acids. Germline V CDR1 and CDR2: SQVTM, ANQGSEA. CDR3 coding DNA: TGCAGCGTTAACAGGCAGAACACTGAAGCTTTCTTT. Its protein product is CSVNRQNTEAFF. The entire variable domain, with the rest obtained from reference TRBV29-1 and TRBJ1-1, is as follows: SAVISQKPSRDICQRGTSLTIQCQVDSQVTMMFWYRQQPGQSLTLIATANQGSEATYESGFVIDKFPISRPNLTFSTLTVSNMSPEDSSIYLCSVNRQNTEAFFGQGTRLTVV.

This chain links TRBV29-1 with TRBJ1-2; D gene unclear. Between the trimmed V and J ends, which lost 6 bases and 0 bases, there was a span of 11 bases. From germline, CDR1 is SQVTM and CDR2 ANQGSEA. The CDR3 is 13 residues long. CDR3 region: CSVVREANYGYTF. As DNA, the CDR3 is TGCAGCGTCGTCCGGGAAGCTAACTATGGCTACACCTTC.

The J gene is TRBJ2-7, the V gene TRBV19, with D perhaps matching TRBD1 (7 bases). The CDR3 is made up of 14 amino acids. The germline gives CDR1 LNHDA, CDR2 SQIVND (reference sequence). Trimming removed 8 bases at V and 5 bases at J, with 19 bases between. CDR3: CASSSLDREDEQYF. As DNA, the CDR3 is TGTGCCAGTTCTTCTCTAGACAGGGAGGACGAGCAGTACTTC.

The rearrangement links TRBV28 to TRBJ1-2, with D maybe TRBD1 (6 bases). Looked up from germline, CDR1 is MDHEN and CDR2 is SYDVKM. Trimming removed 6 bases at V and 4 bases at J, with 12 bases between. This CDR3 has 13 residues. The CDR3 loop is CASSRDTVYGYTF. Here the CDR3 DNA reads TGTGCCAGCAGCCGGGACACGGTCTATGGCTACACCTTC.

CDR3 sequence reads: CASSFTTDNSPLHF. CDR3 nucleotide sequence: TGTGCCAGCAGTTTCACGACAGATAATTCACCCCTCCACTTT. This chain links TRBV27 with TRBJ1-6; a possible D gene is TRBD1 (5 bases). From germline, CDR1 is MNHEY and CDR2 SMNVEV (reference sequence). V lost 3 bases to trimming and J lost 5 bases, with 8 bases between them. This CDR3 is 14 amino acids long.

The V and J genes are TRBV5-1 and TRBJ2-3; D may be TRBD2 (7 bases). Germline CDR1 and CDR2: SGHRS and YFSETQ. The CDR3 loop spans 15 amino acids. Trimming stripped 5 bases from V and 5 bases from J, with 18 bases between. CDR3 amino acids: CASSPLGGQGDTQYF. The CDR3 bases are TGCGCCAGCAGTCCTTTGGGGGGGCAGGGAGATACGCAGTATTTT.